This passage covers 26 T cell receptor beta chains from one sample sequenced in a study of breast tumors, draining lymph nodes, adjacent tissues. MiXCR, run by TCRdb on the multiplex PCR reads, gives a single entry per CDR3 protein. The data show about 180,000 distinct CDR3 sequences, around a third seen once. The lymph nodes were axillary draining lymph nodes from breast cancer patients. Input material: axillary lymph node tissue. The receptors originated from a female donor with breast cancer. Some clones in this sample may be carry-over from other donors' samples.

V gene TRBV29-1 combines with J gene TRBJ1-2; weak D call: TRBD1 (6 bases). V lost 7 bases and J 4 bases, leaving 37 bases between the germline ends. Germline CDR1 SQVTM, CDR2 ANQGSEA. The CDR3 sequence is 20 residues long. CDR3 nucleotides: TGCAGCGCTCCGGGTCCTACAGGGTTTGGCGGCAGAAGTTCTACCTATGGCTACACCTTC. Translated: CSAPGPTGFGGRSSTYGYTF.

This clonotype was detected a few times. The J gene is TRBJ1-1, the V gene TRBV7-3, with no clear D. The CDR3 length is 14 residues. Germline CDR1 is SGHTA and CDR2 is FQGTGA. Trimming shortened V by 5 bases and J by 2 bases, and 12 bases separated the two germline ends. The CDR3, as DNA: TGTGCCAGCAGCCTCCGCAGTAACAACACTGAAGCTTTCTTT. Translated, it gives CASSLRSNNTEAFF.

This clonotype appeared once. In DNA form, the CDR3 reads TGTGCCACCAGTGGTTCTAGCGGGAGGATTAACACCATATATTTT. Amino acids: CATSGSSGRINTIYF. The chain is built from TRBV24-1 and TRBJ1-3; D is unclear. The germline CDR1 and CDR2 sequences are KGHDR and SFDVKD. Deletions cut 5 bases from V and 7 bases from J, with 17 bases between. The CDR3 spans 15 residues.

This clonotype was seen more than once but under ten times. CDR3 region: CSAGETGYTEAFF. CDR3 bases: TGCAGTGCGGGGGAGACAGGGTATACTGAAGCTTTCTTT. V usage is TRBV20-1 and J usage is TRBJ1-1; TRBD1 matches at 7 bases. This CDR3 region has 13 residues. Germline-derived CDR1 and CDR2 are DFQATT and SNEGSKA (reference sequence). The J segment lost 5 bases and the V segment lost 6 bases, leaving 9 bases of the junction unmatched.

This clonotype turned up a few times. This chain joins TRBV6-5 and TRBJ2-1; D could derive from TRBD1 or TRBD2 (5 bases each). Looked up from germline, CDR1 is MNHEY and CDR2 is SVGAGI. The CDR3 has 12 residues. Trimming stripped 7 bases from V and 7 bases from J, with 11 bases between. CDR3 nucleotides: TGTGCCAGCAATGAGGGGAAGAATGAGCAGTTCTTC. Protein product: CASNEGKNEQFF.

This clonotype has a count of ten or more. The J gene is TRBJ2-5, the V gene TRBV20-1; 9 bases match TRBD2. Trimming removed 6 bases from V and 5 bases from J; junction bases left unmatched: 7. The germline CDR1 and CDR2 sequences are DFQATT and SNEGSKA (reference sequence). This CDR3 is built from 13 residues. CDR3 bases: TGCAGTGCGAAGAGTCTAGCGGGGGAGACCCAGTACTTC. This sequence encodes CSAKSLAGETQYF.

This clonotype was counted many times. The chain has TRBV7-2 and TRBJ2-3, with D perhaps TRBD2 (6 bases). Trimming took off 2 bases at V and 2 bases at J, with 11 bases between the two ends. The germline V gene has CDR1 SGHTA and CDR2 FQGNSA. The CDR3 is 15 residues long. CDR3 DNA sequence: TGTGCCAGCAGCTTAATGGAGGGAACCACAGATACGCAGTATTTT. This encodes CASSLMEGTTDTQYF.

This clonotype showed up just once. The rearrangement uses TRBV29-1 and TRBJ2-5, with D unclear. Germline values: CDR1 SQVTM, CDR2 ANQGSEA. With 3 bases removed from V and 9 bases from J, the gap between germline ends came to 14 bases. CDR3 length equals 12 residues. CDR3 coding DNA: TGCAGCGTTGAGGATGGTGGGCAGCCCCAGTACTTC. It is translated as CSVEDGGQPQYF.

V and J are TRBV3-2 and TRBJ2-7; TRBD1, the D gene given by the table, was not confirmed from the DNA. TRBV3-2 is termed a pseudogene. The CDR3 extends over 17 amino acids. This CDR3 is CASSQVIGRFLSYEQYF. The CDR3 nucleotides read TGTGCCAGCAGCCAAGTAATAGGGCGGTTCCTCTCCTACGAGCAGTACTTC.

In the case of this clonotype: A much larger clonotype is one base distant, so this may be a read error. J is TRBJ2-7 and V is TRBV14; a weak D match, TRBD2 (5 bases). This CDR3 is 14 amino acids long. Germline loops: CDR1 SGHDN, CDR2 FVKESK. The CDR3, as DNA: TGTGCCAGCAGCTTTTCGGGGAACTCCTACGAGCAGTCCTTC. Protein: CASSFSGNSYEQSF. The full variable domain, in which reference TRBV14 and TRBJ2-7 provide the parts outside the CDR3, is EAGVTQFPSHSVIEKGQTVTLRCDPISGHDNLYWYRRVMGKEIKFLLHFVKESKQDESGMPNNRFLAERTGGTYSTLKVQPAELEDSGVYFCASSFSGNSYEQSFGPGTRLTVT.

At least ten counts were recorded for this clonotype. The genes are TRBV12-3 or TRBV12-4 and TRBJ2-5; D is ambiguous. V lost 3 bases and J lost 7, with 18 bases in between. This CDR3 is built from 15 residues. The CDR3 nucleotides are TGTGCCAGCAGTTTGGGTAGCCAACGGGTTGTGACCCAGTACTTC. Translation gives CASSLGSQRVVTQYF.

The rearrangement joins TRBV28 to TRBJ2-1; D is perhaps TRBD2 (6 bases). V lost 3 bases to trimming and J lost 9 bases, with 12 bases between them. The CDR3 is 13 amino acids. CDR1 and CDR2 (germline): MDHEN, SYDVKM. The CDR3 sequence: CASSFELAREQFF. In DNA, the CDR3 is TGTGCCAGCAGTTTTGAACTAGCCCGTGAGCAGTTCTTC.

V is TRBV6-6 and J is TRBJ1-2, with D perhaps TRBD1 (6 bases). The CDR3 is made up of 15 amino acids. Deletions cut 7 bases from V and 4 bases from J, with 19 bases between. Germline loops: CDR1 MNHNY, CDR2 SVGAGI (reference sequence). This chain's CDR3 is CASTLGGGAAYGYTF. CDR3 coding DNA: TGTGCCAGCACTCTCGGGGGGGGCGCCGCCTATGGCTACACCTTC.

The chain has TRBV15 and TRBJ2-3; 7 bases are shared with TRBD2. J was trimmed by 6 bases and V by 3 bases; bases with no gene match: 18. This CDR3 has 18 amino acids. Per germline, CDR1 LNHNV and CDR2 YYDKDF (reference sequence). The CDR3 nucleotides read TGTGCCACCAGCAGTGGTCTAGCGGCCGCACTCCTGCGGGATACGCAGTATTTT. As protein: CATSSGLAAALLRDTQYF.

This chain uses TRBV20-1 with TRBJ1-1; D call uncertain. Germline loops: CDR1 DFQATT, CDR2 SNEGSKA (reference sequence). The CDR3 contains 11 residues. The germline V and J ends were trimmed by 6 bases and 1 base, with 6 bases remaining between them. The CDR3 is CSAEENTEAFF. DNA of the CDR3: TGCAGTGCGGAGGAGAACACTGAAGCTTTCTTT.

This clonotype was found a few times. The rearrangement links TRBV2 to TRBJ1-1; 9 bases line up with TRBD1. This CDR3 is built from 18 residues. The ends lost 4 bases at V and 1 base at J; junction bases unmatched: 13. Germline V gives CDR1 SNHLY, CDR2 FYNNEI. The chain's CDR3 is CASSAPGGDRVGNTEAFF. DNA for the CDR3: TGTGCCAGCAGTGCGCCCGGGGGGGACAGGGTGGGGAACACTGAAGCTTTCTTT.

This clonotype has just one count. One end of the junction fails to match germline, which may point to a read error. This chain uses TRBV5-1 with TRBJ2-6; possibly TRBD2 for D (5 bases). Germline V gene sequence: CDR1 SGHRS, CDR2 YFSETQ. The CDR3 consists of 13 residues. The CDR3 DNA reads TGCGCCAGCAGCTCCCCCGGGGACAACGTCCTGACTTTC. Amino acid sequence: CASSSPGDNVLTF.

This chain links TRBV7-9 with TRBJ1-4; 9 bases agree with TRBD1. The CDR3 runs 17 residues. V dropped 1 base and J dropped 7; count of bases not matched to a gene: 10. CDR1 SEHNR and CDR2 FQNEAQ come from the germline V gene (reference sequence). CDR3 region: CASSLERHRGRTEKLFF. DNA of the CDR3: TGTGCCAGCAGCTTAGAACGCCACAGGGGGCGCACTGAAAAACTGTTTTTT.

Details on this clonotype: An end of the junction differs from the germline gene, which may be a read error. This chain connects TRBV6-5 to TRBJ2-1, with D possibly TRBD2 on 6 matching bases. This CDR3 contains 14 residues. In germline, CDR1 is MNHEY, CDR2 SVGAGI. The CDR3 DNA is TGTGCCAGCAGTCACTCGGATGGAGGGGATGAGCAGTTCTTC. Translation gives CASSHSDGGDEQFF.

This clonotype occurred many times. The chain recombines TRBV11-2 with TRBJ2-1; possible D gene TRBD1, 6 bases. Per germline, CDR1 SGHAT and CDR2 FQNNGV. The ends were cut back, 3 bases at V and 3 bases at J, with 15 bases in the middle. The CDR3 has 16 amino acids. The CDR3 nucleotides read TGTGCCAGCAGCTTCACTCGGACAGCAGTCTACAATGAGCAGTTCTTC. Translation gives CASSFTRTAVYNEQFF.

This chain joins TRBV29-1 and TRBJ1-4; possible D gene TRBD1, 6 bases. The CDR3 spans 15 residues. V lost 4 bases, J lost 3 bases, and 15 bases lay in between. CDR1 SQVTM and CDR2 ANQGSEA come from the germline V gene. The CDR3 sequence: CSVGTGGWSNEKLFF. The CDR3 coding sequence is TGCAGCGTTGGGACCGGGGGCTGGTCTAATGAAAAACTGTTTTTT.

The chain employs TRBV19 and TRBJ2-1; D possibly matches TRBD1 or TRBD2 (5 bases each). The CDR3 covers 14 residues. Trimming cost V 4 bases and J 3 bases, with 10 bases left between them. The V gene's germline CDR1 is LNHDA and CDR2 SQIVND (reference sequence). The CDR3 DNA reads TGTGCCAGTAGTACTTCGGGGCGCTACAATGAGCAGTTCTTC. It yields the protein CASSTSGRYNEQFF.

This clonotype was counted ten times or more. This chain connects TRBV5-4 to TRBJ1-4; perhaps TRBD1 as D (6 bases). Germline CDR1 and CDR2: SGHNT and YYREEE (reference sequence). V was trimmed by 4 bases and J by 8 bases, leaving 24 bases between them. The CDR3 sequence is 17 residues long. CDR3 sequence: CASSLNLRGAGGEKLFF. CDR3 nucleotide sequence: TGTGCCAGCAGCCTGAACCTGCGGGGGGCCGGCGGGGAAAAACTGTTTTTT.

Many counts were recorded for this clonotype. This chain joins TRBV9 and TRBJ2-1, with a possible D match to TRBD2 (5 bases). With 0 bases removed from V and 4 bases from J, the gap between germline ends came to 14 bases. CDR3 length: 16 amino acids. Per the germline V gene, CDR1 is SGDLS and CDR2 is YYNGEE. CDR3 coding DNA: TGTGCCAGCAGCGTAGGGACCCCAGGACTTTACAATGAGCAGTTCTTC. The encoded protein is CASSVGTPGLYNEQFF.

This chain connects TRBV9 to TRBJ2-5; either TRBD1 or TRBD2 may supply D (6 bases each). CDR3 size: 14 residues. Trimming cost V 0 bases and J 6 bases, with 12 bases left between them. Germline-derived CDR1 and CDR2 are SGDLS and YYNGEE. The DNA for the CDR3 is TGTGCCAGCAGCGTAGGAGGAGGGGGAAAGACCCAGTACTTC. Its translation is CASSVGGGGKTQYF.

This clonotype was found once. The V call is TRBV5-1, the J call TRBJ2-1; 12 bases map to TRBD1. Germline V CDR1 and CDR2: SGHRS, YFSETQ. This CDR3 comprises 14 residues. V lost 8 bases to trimming and J lost 7 bases; unmatched junction nucleotides: 7. CDR3 coding DNA: TGCGCCAGTACCGGGACAGGGGGCCTTAATGAGCAGTTCTTC. Residues: CASTGTGGLNEQFF.